The 7 T cell receptor beta chains below were found in one sample sequenced in a study of T cell repertoires in ileal Crohn's disease. Sequencing was performed with immunoSEQ multiplex PCR; in TCRdb, only in-frame clones are kept and a portion is missing. The data contain 13,000 to 15,000 clones, just under 80% of them singletons. Sequencing was carried out using ileal tissue. Source of these receptors: an adult with Crohn's disease.

The V gene is TRBV11-2, the J gene TRBJ2-5, with unresolved D. CDR1 is SGHAT and CDR2 is FQNNGV in the germline V gene. The CDR3 sequence is 13 residues long. Trimming took 2 bases from V and 6 from J, leaving 10 bases between them. The CDR3 bases are TGTGCCAGCAGCTTATCTCAGAGGAAGACCCAGTACTTC. Translating gives CASSLSQRKTQYF.

The chain links TRBV7-7 to TRBJ2-5; D possibly corresponds to TRBD2 (6 bases). Germline lookup yields CDR1 SSHAT and CDR2 FNYEAQ (reference sequence). Deletions cut 3 bases from V and 2 bases from J, with 10 bases between. The CDR3 has 14 amino acids. CDR3 nucleotide sequence: TGTGCCAGCAGCTTGATGGGGGGTCAAGAGACCCAGTACTTC. Translated, it gives CASSLMGGQETQYF.

With respect to this clone: Other DNA sequences in this sample translate to the same CDR3. The rearrangement uses TRBV5-6 and TRBJ1-2, with D perhaps TRBD1 (6 bases). In germline, CDR1 is SGHDT, CDR2 YYEEEE. The V and J ends lost 3 bases and 2 bases respectively, with 8 bases between them. The CDR3 contains 13 residues. In nucleotides, the CDR3 is TGTGCCAGCAGCTCCACAGGGAACTATGGCTACACCTTC. This translates into CASSSTGNYGYTF.

The CDR3 here is CASSQVVQGTGAFF. CDR3 DNA sequence: TGTGCCAGCTCACAAGTCGTACAGGGCACAGGGGCTTTCTTT. J is TRBJ1-1 and V is TRBV18; a possible D gene is TRBD1 (6 bases). Trimming cost V 4 bases and J 11 bases, with 20 bases left between them. The CDR3 length is 14 residues. Germline CDR1 reads KGHSH; CDR2 reads LQKENI. The full variable domain, completed using reference TRBV18 and TRBJ1-1, is NAGVMQNPRHLVRRRGQEARLRCSPMKGHSHVYWYRQLPEEGLKFMVYLQKENIIDESGMPKERFSAEFPKEGPSILRIQQVVRGDSAAYFCASSQVVQGTGAFFGQGTRLTVV.

V gene TRBV18 combines with J gene TRBJ1-2, with D perhaps matching TRBD1 (6 bases). Trimming removed 4 bases at V and 4 bases at J, with 16 bases between. The CDR3 length is 15 residues. From germline, CDR1 is KGHSH and CDR2 LQKENI. The CDR3 DNA is TGTGCCAGCTCACTTCGGACAGCGGACGCCTATGGCTACACCTTC. It specifies CASSLRTADAYGYTF.

The chain uses TRBV5-1 and TRBJ1-1; TRBD1 might be the D (6 bases). This CDR3 is built from 14 residues. CDR1 SGHRS and CDR2 YFSETQ come from the germline V gene. V was shortened by 6 bases and J by 5 bases, with 17 bases between the two germline ends. The CDR3 nucleotides read TGCGCCAGCACACACGGGGGGGCGGAGACTGAAGCTTTCTTT. Its translation: CASTHGGAETEAFF. The full variable domain, in which reference TRBV5-1 and TRBJ1-1 provide the parts outside the CDR3, is KAGVTQTPRYLIKTRGQQVTLSCSPISGHRSVSWYQQTPGQGLQFLFEYFSETQRNKGNFPGRFSGRQFSNSRSEMNVSTLELGDSALYLCASTHGGAETEAFFGQGTRLTVV.

The rearrangement joins TRBV28 to TRBJ1-2, with D possibly TRBD1 on 5 matching bases. CDR1 and CDR2 (germline): MDHEN, SYDVKM. This CDR3 has 13 residues. V dropped 9 bases and J dropped 4 bases, with 15 bases sitting between them. CDR3 amino acids: CASANDSPYGYTF. CDR3 DNA: TGTGCCAGTGCCAATGACAGCCCCTATGGCTACACCTTC.